Sequencing of this T cell receptor beta chain was carried out in a study of blood T cell repertoires in COVID-19. Whole-study context: The origin of the acute and convalescent COVID-19 samples was the United States, Italy and Spain. T cells, B-cell-depleted T cells, or PBMCs provided the cDNA or gDNA that served as material.

In germline, CDR1 is SNHLY, CDR2 FYNNEI. This CDR3 contains 13 residues. The ends lost 7 bases at V and 2 bases at J; junction bases unmatched: 1. In the original workflow: Estimation of nucleated cell counts was performed using reference gene primer amplification. The assay was immunoSEQ multiplex PCR, and TCRdb's table has in-frame clones only and misses some. V, J and clone size derive from that table, while D and trimming were established from the DNA sequence. Counted here are around 180,000 clones, 79% occurring once; the ten biggest clones make up around 15%. The clonotype comes from a man in his 60s with active or convalescent COVID-19. The chain is built from TRBV2 and TRBJ1-3; 8 bases map to TRBD1. Source material: peripheral blood. DNA for the CDR3: TGTGCCAGCAAGACAGGGGCTGGAAACACCATATATTTT. Translated: CASKTGAGNTIYF.